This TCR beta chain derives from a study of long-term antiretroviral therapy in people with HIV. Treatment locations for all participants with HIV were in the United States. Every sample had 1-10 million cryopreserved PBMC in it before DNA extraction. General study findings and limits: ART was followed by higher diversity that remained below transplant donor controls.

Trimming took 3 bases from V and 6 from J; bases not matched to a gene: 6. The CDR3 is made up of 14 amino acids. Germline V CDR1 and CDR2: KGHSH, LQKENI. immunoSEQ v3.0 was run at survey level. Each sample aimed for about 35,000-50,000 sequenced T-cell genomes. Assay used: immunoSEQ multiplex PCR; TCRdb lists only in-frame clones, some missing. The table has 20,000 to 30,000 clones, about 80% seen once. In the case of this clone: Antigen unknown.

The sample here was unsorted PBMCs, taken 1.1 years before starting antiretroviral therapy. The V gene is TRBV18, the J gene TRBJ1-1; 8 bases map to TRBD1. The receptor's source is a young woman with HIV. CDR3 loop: CASSPQGAIPEAFF. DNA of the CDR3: TGTGCCAGCTCACCGCAGGGGGCGATCCCTGAAGCTTTCTTT.